The next 28 T cell receptor beta chains were all read from a single sample in a study of cytomegalovirus exposure and HLA in healthy donors. The method was immunoSEQ multiplex PCR; TCRdb's version includes in-frame clones alone and lacks a portion of them. The sample lists 180,000 or so clones, 86% occurring once. The sample taken for sequencing was PBMCs. The receptors here all came from a young man in good health and CMV-seropositive.

The chain recombines TRBV4-3 with TRBJ2-7; D remains ambiguous. V shed 4 bases and J shed 7 bases, with 17 bases lying between them. CDR1 and CDR2 (germline): LGHNA, YSLEER. This CDR3 is built from 14 residues. CDR3 DNA: TGCGCCAGCAGCCTAACCCGAACGGGTCGGGAGCAGTACTTC. Encoded protein: CASSLTRTGREQYF.

The chain joins TRBV5-8 to TRBJ2-7, with D possibly matching TRBD1 (5 bases). CDR1 is SGHTS, CDR2 YDEGEE, per germline. The CDR3 runs 15 residues. V lost 1 base and J lost 2, with 13 bases in between. CDR3 amino acids: CASSLTRQGTYEQYF. CDR3 DNA: TGTGCCAGCAGCTTGACGCGGCAGGGCACCTACGAGCAGTACTTC.

This clone showed up just a few times. The chain recombines TRBV4-2 with TRBJ1-4; 7 nucleotides align to TRBD1. Germline CDR1 LGHNA, CDR2 YNFKEQ. The CDR3 spans 15 residues. J was trimmed by 7 bases and V by 4 bases; bases with no gene match: 9. The CDR3 DNA sequence: TGTGCCAGCAGCCGCGACAGGGTTGGGGGTGAAAAACTGTTTTTT. Its translation is CASSRDRVGGEKLFF.

The V and J genes are TRBV29-1 and TRBJ2-7, with D maybe TRBD1 (5 bases). This CDR3 spans 13 amino acids. Trimming cost V 4 bases and J 3 bases, with 13 bases left between them. Germline loops: CDR1 SQVTM, CDR2 ANQGSEA. CDR3 amino acids: CSVVPDRGYEQYF. The CDR3 coding sequence is TGCAGCGTTGTGCCCGATAGGGGCTACGAGCAGTACTTC.

This chain connects TRBV7-9 to TRBJ2-3; TRBD2 aligns across 10 bases. This CDR3 spans 16 amino acids. Germline-derived CDR1 and CDR2 are SEHNR and FQNEAQ (reference sequence). J lost 6 bases, V lost 6 bases, and 12 bases had no gene match. The CDR3 is CASSQRGLAVADTQYF. In nucleotides, the CDR3 is TGTGCCAGCAGTCAGAGAGGACTAGCGGTGGCGGATACGCAGTATTTT.

The chain couples TRBV12-5 to TRBJ1-6, with D possibly being TRBD1 (5 bases). Germline-derived CDR1 and CDR2 are LGHNT and FRNRAP. CDR3 length equals 13 residues. Between the trimmed V and J ends, which lost 6 bases and 6 bases, there was a span of 9 bases. CDR3 DNA: TGTGCTAGTGGCCCGGGGGTTAATTCACCCCTCCACTTT. Amino acid sequence: CASGPGVNSPLHF.

This chain joins TRBV5-1 and TRBJ1-4, with D possibly being TRBD1 (5 bases). There are 18 residues in the CDR3. Looked up from germline, CDR1 is SGHRS and CDR2 is YFSETQ. The V gene lost 3 bases and the J gene lost 6 bases, with 24 bases spanning the gap. The CDR3 spells CASSSKILQGGVDEKLFF. CDR3 DNA sequence: TGCGCCAGCAGCTCGAAAATTCTCCAGGGTGGAGTGGATGAAAAACTGTTTTTT.

The chain recombines TRBV19 with TRBJ1-2; 8 bases map to TRBD1. The length of the CDR3 is 14 residues. V shed 8 bases and J 5 bases; nucleotides not matched to a gene: 10. CDR1 is LNHDA and CDR2 is SQIVND in the germline V gene (reference sequence). CDR3: CASERQGFRYGYTF. CDR3 DNA: TGTGCCAGTGAACGACAGGGGTTTCGGTATGGCTACACCTTC.

In its sample, this clone was seen a few times. V usage is TRBV6-1 and J usage is TRBJ1-5; possibly TRBD1 for D (5 bases). The CDR3 is 15 amino acids. The germline V and J ends were trimmed by 3 bases and 2 bases, with 11 bases remaining between them. Germline lookup yields CDR1 MNHNS and CDR2 SASEGT. The CDR3 spells CASSDWGLGNQPQHF. CDR3 nucleotide sequence: TGTGCCAGCAGTGATTGGGGCTTGGGCAATCAGCCCCAGCATTTT.

This clone was detected a few times. The same CDR3 is also encoded by other DNA sequences in this sample. This rearrangement joins TRBV13 to TRBJ2-7, with TRBD1 matching 7 bases. The junction had 1 base not matched to a gene; V was cut back by 0 bases and J by 2 bases. Looked up from germline, CDR1 is PRHDT and CDR2 is FYEKMQ (reference sequence). The CDR3 is 14 residues long. CDR3 in amino acids: CASSLGQGAYEQYF. In DNA, the CDR3 is TGTGCCAGCAGCTTAGGCCAGGGGGCCTACGAGCAGTACTTC. Looking up the rest from reference TRBV13 and TRBJ2-7 gives the full variable domain: AAGVIQSPRHLIKEKRETATLKCYPIPRHDTVYWYQQGPGQDPQFLISFYEKMQSDKGSIPDRFSAQQFSDYHSELNMSSLELGDSALYFCASSLGQGAYEQYFGPGTRLTVT.

This clone was seen a few times. This chain uses TRBV7-9 with TRBJ1-2; 8 positions match TRBD1. This CDR3 is built from 14 residues. Germline CDR1 is SEHNR and CDR2 is FQNEAQ (reference sequence). The ends lost 5 bases at V and 3 bases at J; junction bases unmatched: 5. This chain's CDR3 is CASSPPGQDYGYTF. The CDR3 coding sequence is TGTGCCAGCAGCCCACCGGGACAGGACTATGGCTACACCTTC.

The chain uses TRBV7-9 and TRBJ2-1, with TRBD1 identical over 9 bases. This CDR3 is 13 amino acids long. CDR1 and CDR2 from the germline V gene are SEHNR and FQNEAQ (reference sequence). V lost 6 bases, J lost 9 bases, and 6 bases stayed unmatched. Written as DNA, the CDR3 is TGTGCCAGCAGAACACAGGGGGCGGGTGAGCAGTTCTTC. This codes for CASRTQGAGEQFF.

The chain links TRBV27 to TRBJ1-5, with D maybe TRBD1 (5 bases). This CDR3 region has 14 residues. The V and J ends lost 6 bases and 0 bases respectively, with 9 bases between them. CDR1 and CDR2 (germline): MNHEY, SMNVEV (reference sequence). CDR3 amino acids: CASSQGYSNQPQHF. The CDR3 region has the DNA TGTGCCAGCAGCCAGGGTTATAGCAATCAGCCCCAGCATTTT.

This clone was detected a few times. The CDR3 region has the DNA TGTGCCAGCAGTGCCTCTATCTCTGGAAACACCATATATTTT. Protein: CASSASISGNTIYF. The chain links TRBV6-1 to TRBJ1-3; D gene uncertain. The germline V and J ends were trimmed by 4 bases and 0 bases, with 7 bases remaining between them. The CDR3 sequence is 14 residues long. Germline V gene sequence: CDR1 MNHNS, CDR2 SASEGT.

The chain couples TRBV13 to TRBJ2-1; possibly TRBD2 for D (5 bases). CDR1 is PRHDT, CDR2 FYEKMQ, per germline (reference sequence). CDR3 length equals 14 residues. Trimming removed 4 bases from V and 6 bases from J, with 13 bases in between. CDR3 protein: CASSSQGLFNEQFF. The CDR3 DNA reads TGTGCCAGCAGCTCGCAAGGACTTTTCAATGAGCAGTTCTTC.

This rearrangement joins TRBV10-3 to TRBJ2-7, with a tentative D call TRBD2 (7 bases). The CDR3 spans 14 residues. Trimming pared 6 bases from V and 5 bases from J, leaving 17 bases between. The V gene's germline CDR1 is ENHRY and CDR2 SYGVKD. This chain's CDR3 is CAIRQGTGLNEQYF. DNA for the CDR3: TGTGCCATCAGACAGGGAACGGGACTAAACGAGCAGTACTTC.

V usage is TRBV10-3 and J usage is TRBJ1-5, with TRBD1 as a possible D gene (5 bases). From germline, CDR1 is ENHRY and CDR2 SYGVKD. V was clipped by 0 bases and J by 2 bases, with 8 bases between them. This CDR3 contains 15 residues. The CDR3 sequence is CAISESRGGNQPQHF. As DNA, the CDR3 is TGTGCCATCAGTGAGTCACGGGGGGGCAATCAGCCCCAGCATTTT.

The chain is built from TRBV18 and TRBJ1-6; D is undetermined. Deletions cut 2 bases from V and 2 bases from J, with 10 bases between. Germline CDR1 is KGHSH and CDR2 is LQKENI. The CDR3 is 16 residues long. CDR3 nucleotide sequence: TGTGCCAGCTCACCAGGGAGTCTGACCTATAATTCACCCCTCCACTTT. Translation gives CASSPGSLTYNSPLHF. The variable domain in full, completed from reference TRBV18 and TRBJ1-6, reads NAGVMQNPRHLVRRRGQEARLRCSPMKGHSHVYWYRQLPEEGLKFMVYLQKENIIDESGMPKERFSAEFPKEGPSILRIQQVVRGDSAAYFCASSPGSLTYNSPLHFGNGTRLTVT.

V and J are TRBV14 and TRBJ2-1, with 9 bases lining up with TRBD2. The CDR3 sequence is 14 residues long. Trimming took 1 base from V and 16 from J; bases not matched to a gene: 11. Germline values: CDR1 SGHDN, CDR2 FVKESK. The CDR3 coding sequence is TGTGCCAGCAGCCAAGTGGGGGCTAGCGGGGCGGGATTCTTC. It codes for CASSQVGASGAGFF.

The rearrangement joins TRBV5-6 to TRBJ2-5, with D maybe TRBD2 (5 bases). The ends were cut back, 4 bases at V and 5 bases at J, with 15 bases in the middle. Germline V lookup: CDR1 SGHDT, CDR2 YYEEEE. The CDR3 consists of 14 residues. The CDR3 protein is CASSRGVARETQYF. The CDR3 nucleotides read TGTGCCAGCAGCCGGGGAGTGGCTCGGGAGACCCAGTACTTC. The full variable domain, with the rest looked up from reference TRBV5-6 and TRBJ2-5, is DAGVTQSPTHLIKTRGQQVTLRCSPKSGHDTVSWYQQALGQGPQFIFQYYEEEERQRGNFPDRFSGHQFPNYSSELNVNALLLGDSALYLCASSRGVARETQYFGPGTRLLVL.

This rearrangement joins TRBV7-8 to TRBJ2-6; 7 bases are a match to TRBD1. This CDR3 region has 16 residues. Germline CDR1 SGHVS, CDR2 FQNEAQ. J was trimmed by 4 bases and V by 3 bases; bases with no gene match: 6. CDR3 bases: TGTGCCAGCAGCTTGGGACAGCGGAACGGGGCCAACGTCCTGACTTTC. Its translation is CASSLGQRNGANVLTF. Using reference TRBV7-8 and TRBJ2-6 for the parts outside the CDR3, the full variable domain is GAGVSQSPRYKVAKRGQDVALRCDPISGHVSLFWYQQALGQGPEFLTYFQNEAQLDKSGLPSDRFFAERPEGSVSTLKIQRTQQEDSAVYLCASSLGQRNGANVLTFGAGSRLTVL.

This clone was seen once. The genes are TRBV27 and TRBJ2-7, with TRBD2 matching over 12 bases. Per the germline V gene, CDR1 is MNHEY and CDR2 is SMNVEV (reference sequence). V lost 6 bases, J lost 2 bases, and 5 bases stayed unmatched. The length of the CDR3 is 15 residues. Here the CDR3 reads CASRPGLAGTYEQYF. The CDR3 DNA reads TGTGCCAGCAGACCTGGACTAGCGGGGACCTACGAGCAGTACTTC.

Concerning this clone itself: Compared with germline, one end of the junction differs, possibly owing to a read error. The chain employs TRBV15 and TRBJ1-1; D remains ambiguous. The germline V gene encodes CDR1 LNHNV and CDR2 YYDKDF (reference sequence). The CDR3 is 12 amino acids. The CDR3 loop reads CATSSEKGVAIF. CDR3 sequence (DNA): TGTGCCACCAGCAGTGAAAAGGGAGTAGCGATCTTT. Combining the CDR3 with reference TRBV15 and TRBJ1-1 gives the whole variable domain DAMVIQNPRYQVTQFGKPVTLSCSQTLNHNVMYWYQQKSSQAPKLLFHYYDKDFNNEADTPDNFQSRRPNTSFCFLDIRSPGLGDTAMYLCATSSEKGVAIFGQGTRLTVV.

The J gene is TRBJ1-1, the V gene TRBV28, with D perhaps matching TRBD1 (6 bases). V lost 4 bases and J lost 7, with 10 bases in between. Germline V gene data show CDR1 as MDHEN and CDR2 as SYDVKM. The length of the CDR3 is 12 residues. CDR3 bases: TGTGCCAGCAGTTCCAGGGGAAATGAAGCTTTCTTT. Amino acids: CASSSRGNEAFF.

The chain has TRBV11-2 and TRBJ2-7; D remains unclear. The germline V and J ends were trimmed by 5 bases and 3 bases, with 14 bases remaining between them. The length of the CDR3 is 14 residues. Germline V CDR1 and CDR2: SGHAT, FQNNGV. CDR3 amino acids: CASSPRSPLYEQYF. The CDR3 bases are TGTGCCAGCAGCCCCCGGAGCCCTCTCTACGAGCAGTACTTC.

The genes are TRBV5-1 and TRBJ2-2, with TRBD1 as a possible D gene (6 bases). The germline CDR1 and CDR2 sequences are SGHRS and YFSETQ. V dropped 8 bases and J dropped 0 bases, with 17 bases sitting between them. The CDR3 sequence is 16 residues long. In DNA form, the CDR3 reads TGCGCCAGTGGTTATGGACAGTTAACGAACACCGGGGAGCTGTTTTTT. It encodes CASGYGQLTNTGELFF.

J is TRBJ2-3 and V is TRBV4-3; tentative D call: TRBD2 (6 bases). The V end was cut by 0 bases, the J end by 5 bases, with 18 bases between. The CDR3 runs 17 residues. Germline CDR1 is LGHNA and CDR2 is YSLEER. The CDR3 loop is CASSQESGQAGLDTQYF. In DNA, the CDR3 is TGCGCCAGCAGCCAAGAGTCAGGCCAGGCGGGGTTAGATACGCAGTATTTT.

This clone was observed a few times. The chain carries TRBV10-3 and TRBJ2-2; D possibly corresponds to TRBD1 (5 bases). The V end was cut by 7 bases, the J end by 6 bases, with 12 bases between. The CDR3 is made up of 13 amino acids. Germline assignment: CDR1 ENHRY and CDR2 SYGVKD. The CDR3 protein is CAITSQVPGELFF. CDR3 bases: TGTGCCATCACGTCACAGGTCCCCGGGGAGCTGTTTTTT.